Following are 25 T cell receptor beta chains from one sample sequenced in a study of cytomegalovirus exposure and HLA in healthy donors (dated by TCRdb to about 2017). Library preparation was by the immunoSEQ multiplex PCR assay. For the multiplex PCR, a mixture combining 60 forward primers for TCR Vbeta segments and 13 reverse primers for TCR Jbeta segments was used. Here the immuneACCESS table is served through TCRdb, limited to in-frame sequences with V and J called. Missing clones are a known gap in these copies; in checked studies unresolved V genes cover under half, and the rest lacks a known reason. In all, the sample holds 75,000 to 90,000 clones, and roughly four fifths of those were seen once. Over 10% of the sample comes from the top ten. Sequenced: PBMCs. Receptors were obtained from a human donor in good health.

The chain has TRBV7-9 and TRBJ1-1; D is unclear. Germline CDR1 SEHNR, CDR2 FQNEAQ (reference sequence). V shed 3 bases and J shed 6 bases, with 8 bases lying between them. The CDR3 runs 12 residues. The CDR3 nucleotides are TGTGCCAGCAGCTTGATGCGGGCTGAAGCTTTCTTT. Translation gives CASSLMRAEAFF. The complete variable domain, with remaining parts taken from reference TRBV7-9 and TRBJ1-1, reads DTGVSQNPRHKITKRGQNVTFRCDPISEHNRLYWYRQTLGQGPEFLTYFQNEAQLEKSRLLSDRFSAERPKGSFSTLEIQRTEQGDSAMYLCASSLMRAEAFFGQGTRLTVV.

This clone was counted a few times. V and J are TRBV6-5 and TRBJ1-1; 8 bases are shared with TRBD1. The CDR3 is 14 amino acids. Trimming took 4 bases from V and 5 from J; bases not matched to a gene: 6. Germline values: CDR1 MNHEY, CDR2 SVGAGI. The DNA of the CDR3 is TGTGCCAGCAGTTCCGGACAGGGTGGAACTGAAGCTTTCTTT. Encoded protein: CASSSGQGGTEAFF.

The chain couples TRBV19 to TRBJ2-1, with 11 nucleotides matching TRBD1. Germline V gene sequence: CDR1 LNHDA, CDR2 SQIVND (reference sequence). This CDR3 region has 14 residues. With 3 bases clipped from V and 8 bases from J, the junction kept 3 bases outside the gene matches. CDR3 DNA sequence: TGTGCCAGTAGTATTGGACAGGGGGCTTATGAGCAGTTCTTC. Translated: CASSIGQGAYEQFF. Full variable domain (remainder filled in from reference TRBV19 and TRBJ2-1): DGGITQSPKYLFRKEGQNVTLSCEQNLNHDAMYWYRQDPGQGLRLIYYSQIVNDFQKGDIAEGYSVSREKKESFPLTVTSAQKNPTAFYLCASSIGQGAYEQFFGPGTRLTVL.

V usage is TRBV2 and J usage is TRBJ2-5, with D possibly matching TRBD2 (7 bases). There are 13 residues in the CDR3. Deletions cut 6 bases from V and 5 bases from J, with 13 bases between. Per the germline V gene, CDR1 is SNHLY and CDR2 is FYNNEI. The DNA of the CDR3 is TGTGCCAGCAGGGGGGGGCTCGGTGAGACCCAGTACTTC. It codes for CASRGGLGETQYF.

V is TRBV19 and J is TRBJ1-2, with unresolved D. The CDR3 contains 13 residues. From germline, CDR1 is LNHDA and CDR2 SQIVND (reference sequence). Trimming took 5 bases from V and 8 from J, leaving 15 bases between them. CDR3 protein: CASSSSIRWGYTF. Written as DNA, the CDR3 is TGTGCCAGTAGTTCGAGTATACGGTGGGGCTACACCTTC.

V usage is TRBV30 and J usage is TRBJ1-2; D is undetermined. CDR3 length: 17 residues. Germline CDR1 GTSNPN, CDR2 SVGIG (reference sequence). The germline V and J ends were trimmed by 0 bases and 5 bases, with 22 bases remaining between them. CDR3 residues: CAWSVLAVGEALYGYTF. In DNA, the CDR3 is TGTGCCTGGAGTGTACTGGCGGTCGGAGAGGCCCTTTATGGCTACACCTTC.

The CDR3 reads CASTTGQGANSGYTF. The CDR3, as DNA: TGTGCCAGCACTACGGGACAGGGGGCAAATAGTGGCTACACCTTC. The gene calls are TRBV19 and TRBJ1-2; the match to TRBD1 covers 12 bases. The germline CDR1 and CDR2 sequences are LNHDA and SQIVND (reference sequence). The CDR3 is made up of 15 amino acids. Trimming removed 9 bases from V and 7 bases from J; junction bases left unmatched: 12.

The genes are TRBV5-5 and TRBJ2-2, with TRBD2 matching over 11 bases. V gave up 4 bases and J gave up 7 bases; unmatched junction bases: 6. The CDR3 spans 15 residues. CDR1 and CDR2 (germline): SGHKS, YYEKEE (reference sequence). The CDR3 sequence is CASSLQTSGVGELFF. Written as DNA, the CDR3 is TGTGCCAGCAGCCTACAGACTAGCGGGGTCGGGGAGCTGTTTTTT.

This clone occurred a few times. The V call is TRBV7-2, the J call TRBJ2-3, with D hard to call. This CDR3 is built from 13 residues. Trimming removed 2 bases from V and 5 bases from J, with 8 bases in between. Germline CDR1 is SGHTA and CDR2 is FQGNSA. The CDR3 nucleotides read TGTGCCAGCAGCTTAAATTTCAAAGATACGCAGTATTTT. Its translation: CASSLNFKDTQYF.

CDR3 DNA sequence: TGCGCCAGCAGCCTACAGGGAGCCGGGGAGCTGTTTTTT. It yields the protein CASSLQGAGELFF. The chain links TRBV4-1 to TRBJ2-2, with D possibly TRBD1 on 6 matching bases. Trimming took off 4 bases at V and 6 bases at J, with 9 bases between the two ends. Germline values: CDR1 MGHRA, CDR2 YSYEKL. CDR3 length: 13 residues.

The CDR3 sequence: CASTGFGTATDTQYF. The CDR3 DNA is TGTGCCAGCACCGGATTCGGGACAGCCACAGATACGCAGTATTTT. The chain recombines TRBV18 with TRBJ2-3, with 7 bases aligning to TRBD1. The J segment lost 2 bases and the V segment lost 8 bases, leaving 10 bases of the junction unmatched. The germline CDR1 and CDR2 sequences are KGHSH and LQKENI. The CDR3 spans 15 residues. Complete variable domain (other parts from reference TRBV18 and TRBJ2-3): NAGVMQNPRHLVRRRGQEARLRCSPMKGHSHVYWYRQLPEEGLKFMVYLQKENIIDESGMPKERFSAEFPKEGPSILRIQQVVRGDSAAYFCASTGFGTATDTQYFGPGTRLTVL.

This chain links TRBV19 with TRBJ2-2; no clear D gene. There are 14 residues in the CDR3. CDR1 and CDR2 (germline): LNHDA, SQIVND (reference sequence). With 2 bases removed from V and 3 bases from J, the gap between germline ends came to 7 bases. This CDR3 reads CASSILSYTGELFF. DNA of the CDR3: TGTGCCAGTAGTATACTCAGTTACACCGGGGAGCTGTTTTTT.

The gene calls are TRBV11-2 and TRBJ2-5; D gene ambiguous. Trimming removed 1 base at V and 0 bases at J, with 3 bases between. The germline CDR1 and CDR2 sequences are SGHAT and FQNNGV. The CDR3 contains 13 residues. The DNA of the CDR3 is TGTGCCAGCAGCTTAGCCGACCAAGAGACCCAGTACTTC. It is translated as CASSLADQETQYF.

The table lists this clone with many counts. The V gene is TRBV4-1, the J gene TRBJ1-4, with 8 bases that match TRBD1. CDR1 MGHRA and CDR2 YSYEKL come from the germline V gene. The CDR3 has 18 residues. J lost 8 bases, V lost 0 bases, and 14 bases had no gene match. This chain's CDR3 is CASSQDPLPGGWAEKLFF. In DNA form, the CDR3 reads TGCGCCAGCAGCCAAGATCCGCTTCCAGGGGGCTGGGCCGAAAAACTGTTTTTT.

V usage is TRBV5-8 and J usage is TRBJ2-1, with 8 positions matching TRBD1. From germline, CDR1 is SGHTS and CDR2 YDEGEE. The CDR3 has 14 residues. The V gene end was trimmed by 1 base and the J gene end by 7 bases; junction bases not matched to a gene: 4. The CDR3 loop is CASSLRTGRNEQFF. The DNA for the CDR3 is TGTGCCAGCAGCTTGAGGACAGGGAGGAATGAGCAGTTCTTC.

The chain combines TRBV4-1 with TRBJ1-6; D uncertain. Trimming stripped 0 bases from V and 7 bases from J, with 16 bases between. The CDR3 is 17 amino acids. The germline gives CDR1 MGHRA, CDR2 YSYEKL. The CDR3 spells CASSQDPVGTGNSPLHF. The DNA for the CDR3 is TGCGCCAGCAGCCAAGATCCGGTAGGCACGGGGAATTCACCCCTCCACTTT.

DNA of the CDR3: TGCGCCAGCAGCCAAGAAAGGGACAGGGGTACAGACGAGCAGTACTTC. It is translated as CASSQERDRGTDEQYF. V is TRBV4-3 and J is TRBJ2-7, with TRBD1 matching over 10 bases. Looked up from germline, CDR1 is LGHNA and CDR2 is YSLEER. The CDR3 length is 16 residues. V was clipped by 0 bases and J by 5 bases; unmatched bases: 7.

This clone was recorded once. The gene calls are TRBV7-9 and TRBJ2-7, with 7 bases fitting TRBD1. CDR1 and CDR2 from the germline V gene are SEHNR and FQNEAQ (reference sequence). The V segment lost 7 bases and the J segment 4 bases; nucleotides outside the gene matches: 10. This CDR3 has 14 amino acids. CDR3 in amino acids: CASTFGTAEYEQYF. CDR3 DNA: TGTGCCAGCACCTTTGGGACAGCAGAATACGAGCAGTACTTC.

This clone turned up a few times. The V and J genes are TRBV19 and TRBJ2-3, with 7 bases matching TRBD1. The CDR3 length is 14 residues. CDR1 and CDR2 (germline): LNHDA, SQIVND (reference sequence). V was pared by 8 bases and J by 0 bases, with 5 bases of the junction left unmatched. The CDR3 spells CASAGTASTDTQYF. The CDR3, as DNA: TGTGCCAGTGCCGGGACAGCTAGCACAGATACGCAGTATTTT.

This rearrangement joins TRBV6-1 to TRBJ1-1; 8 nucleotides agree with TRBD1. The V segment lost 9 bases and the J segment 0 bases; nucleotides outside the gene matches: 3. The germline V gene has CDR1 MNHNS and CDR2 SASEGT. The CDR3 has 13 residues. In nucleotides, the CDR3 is TGTGCCAGTGAGGACAGGGTGAACACTGAAGCTTTCTTT. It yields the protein CASEDRVNTEAFF.

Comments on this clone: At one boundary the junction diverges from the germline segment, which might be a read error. CDR3 amino acids: CASSGGETQYF. Here the CDR3 DNA reads TGTGCTAGCAGCGGAGGGGAGACCCAGTACTTC. The V and J genes are TRBV7-7 and TRBJ2-5; maybe TRBD2 (6 bases). The germline CDR1 and CDR2 sequences are SSHAT and FNYEAQ (reference sequence). The CDR3 is 11 amino acids.

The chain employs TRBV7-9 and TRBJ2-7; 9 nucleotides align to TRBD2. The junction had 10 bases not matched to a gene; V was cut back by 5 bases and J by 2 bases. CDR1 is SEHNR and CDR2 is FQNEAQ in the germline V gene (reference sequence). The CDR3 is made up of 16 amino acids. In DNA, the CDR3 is TGTGCCAGCAGCAAGTGGACTAGCGCCAAAGCCTACGAGCAGTACTTC. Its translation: CASSKWTSAKAYEQYF.

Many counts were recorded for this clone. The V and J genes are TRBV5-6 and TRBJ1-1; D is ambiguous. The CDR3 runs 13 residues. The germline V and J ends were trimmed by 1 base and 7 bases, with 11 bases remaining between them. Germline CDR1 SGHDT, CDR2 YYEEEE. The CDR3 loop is CASSLPASVEAFF. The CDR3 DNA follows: TGTGCCAGCAGCTTGCCAGCGAGTGTTGAAGCTTTCTTT.

The CDR3 loop is CASSTHEDRLGGYTF. The CDR3 DNA follows: TGTGCCAGTAGTACACACGAGGACAGGTTGGGAGGCTACACCTTC. The chain is built from TRBV19 and TRBJ1-2; 7 positions agree with TRBD1. J was trimmed by 8 bases and V by 4 bases; bases with no gene match: 13. The CDR3 sequence is 15 residues long. Germline V gene data show CDR1 as LNHDA and CDR2 as SQIVND (reference sequence).

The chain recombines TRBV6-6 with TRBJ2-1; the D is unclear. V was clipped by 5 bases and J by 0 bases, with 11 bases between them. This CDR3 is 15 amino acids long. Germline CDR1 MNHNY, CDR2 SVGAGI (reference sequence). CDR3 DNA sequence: TGTGCCAGCAGTGCGTCCCTCGGCTCCTACAATGAGCAGTTCTTC. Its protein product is CASSASLGSYNEQFF.